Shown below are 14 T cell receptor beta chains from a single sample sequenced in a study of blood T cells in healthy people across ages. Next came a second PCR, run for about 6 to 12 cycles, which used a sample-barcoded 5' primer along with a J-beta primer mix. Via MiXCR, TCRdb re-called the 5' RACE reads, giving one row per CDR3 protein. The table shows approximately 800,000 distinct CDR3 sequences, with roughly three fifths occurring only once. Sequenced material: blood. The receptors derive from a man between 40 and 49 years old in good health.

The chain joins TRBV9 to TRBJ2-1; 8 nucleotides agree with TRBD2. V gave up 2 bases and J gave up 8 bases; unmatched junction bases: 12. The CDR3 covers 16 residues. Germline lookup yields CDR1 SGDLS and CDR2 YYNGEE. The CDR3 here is CASSVRTGGPIDEQFF. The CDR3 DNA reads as TGTGCCAGCAGCGTTCGTACGGGAGGGCCAATAGATGAGCAGTTCTTC.

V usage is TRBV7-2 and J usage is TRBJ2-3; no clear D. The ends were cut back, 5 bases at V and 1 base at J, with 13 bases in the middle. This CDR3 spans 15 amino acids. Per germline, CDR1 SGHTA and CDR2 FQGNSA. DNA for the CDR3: TGTGCCAGCAGCCTTGACACGGTCGGCACAGATACGCAGTATTTT. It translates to CASSLDTVGTDTQYF.

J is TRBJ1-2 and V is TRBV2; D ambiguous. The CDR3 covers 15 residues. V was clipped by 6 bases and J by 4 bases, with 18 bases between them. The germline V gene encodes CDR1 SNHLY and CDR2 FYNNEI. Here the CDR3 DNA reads TGTGCCAGCAGCCAGCTTGTCGCGCCCTCCTATGGCTACACCTTC. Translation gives CASSQLVAPSYGYTF.

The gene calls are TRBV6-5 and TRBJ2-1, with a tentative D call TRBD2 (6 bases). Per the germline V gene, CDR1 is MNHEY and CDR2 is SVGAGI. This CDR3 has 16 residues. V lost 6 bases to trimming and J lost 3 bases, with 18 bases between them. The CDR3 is CASRILGSGDYNEQFF. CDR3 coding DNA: TGTGCCAGCAGAATCCTTGGTAGCGGAGACTACAATGAGCAGTTCTTC.

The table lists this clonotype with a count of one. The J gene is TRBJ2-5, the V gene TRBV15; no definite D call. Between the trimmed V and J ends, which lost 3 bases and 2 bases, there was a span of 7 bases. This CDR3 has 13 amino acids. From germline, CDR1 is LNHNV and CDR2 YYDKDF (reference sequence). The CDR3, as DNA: TGTGCCACCAGCAGTCAGTTACAAGAGACCCAGTACTTC. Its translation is CATSSQLQETQYF.

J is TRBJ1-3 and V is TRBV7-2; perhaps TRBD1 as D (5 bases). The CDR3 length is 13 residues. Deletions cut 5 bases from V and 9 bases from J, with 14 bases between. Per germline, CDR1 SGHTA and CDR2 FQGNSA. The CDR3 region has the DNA TGTGCCAGCAGCCAAATCGGGGCTAGCACCATATATTTT. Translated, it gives CASSQIGASTIYF.

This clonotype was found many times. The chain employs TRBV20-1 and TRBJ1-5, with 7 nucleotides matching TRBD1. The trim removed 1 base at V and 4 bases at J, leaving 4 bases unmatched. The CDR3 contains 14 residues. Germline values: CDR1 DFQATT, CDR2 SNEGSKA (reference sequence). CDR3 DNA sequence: TGCAGTGCTAGAGGTGCACAGGGGAATCAGCCCCAGCATTTT. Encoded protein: CSARGAQGNQPQHF.

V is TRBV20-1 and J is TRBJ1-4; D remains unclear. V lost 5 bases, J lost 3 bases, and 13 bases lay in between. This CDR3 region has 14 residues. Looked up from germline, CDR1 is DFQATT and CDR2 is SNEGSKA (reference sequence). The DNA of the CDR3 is TGCAGTGCTGAGATCGCAGGTTCTAATGAAAAACTGTTTTTT. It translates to CSAEIAGSNEKLFF.

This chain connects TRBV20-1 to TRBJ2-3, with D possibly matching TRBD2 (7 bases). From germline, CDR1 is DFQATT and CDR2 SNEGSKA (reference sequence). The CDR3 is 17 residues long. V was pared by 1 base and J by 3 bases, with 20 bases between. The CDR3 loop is CSARGPTGGGLTDTQYF. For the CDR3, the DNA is TGCAGTGCTAGAGGACCGACTGGCGGGGGCTTAACAGATACGCAGTATTTT.

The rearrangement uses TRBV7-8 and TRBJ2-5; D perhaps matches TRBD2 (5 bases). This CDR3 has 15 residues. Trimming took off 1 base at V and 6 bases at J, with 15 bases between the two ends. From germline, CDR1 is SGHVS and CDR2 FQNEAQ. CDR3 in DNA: TGTGCCAGCAGCTTAGGAGAGGGTCGAGGGAAGACCCAGTACTTC. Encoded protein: CASSLGEGRGKTQYF. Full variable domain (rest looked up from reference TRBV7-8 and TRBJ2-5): GAGVSQSPRYKVAKRGQDVALRCDPISGHVSLFWYQQALGQGPEFLTYFQNEAQLDKSGLPSDRFFAERPEGSVSTLKIQRTQQEDSAVYLCASSLGEGRGKTQYFGPGTRLLVL.

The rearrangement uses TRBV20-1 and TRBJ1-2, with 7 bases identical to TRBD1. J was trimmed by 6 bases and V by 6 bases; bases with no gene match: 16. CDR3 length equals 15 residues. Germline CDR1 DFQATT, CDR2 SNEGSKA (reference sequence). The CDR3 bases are TGCAGTGCCACAGACGCCGGGACAGCGAGCCATGGCTACACCTTC. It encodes CSATDAGTASHGYTF.

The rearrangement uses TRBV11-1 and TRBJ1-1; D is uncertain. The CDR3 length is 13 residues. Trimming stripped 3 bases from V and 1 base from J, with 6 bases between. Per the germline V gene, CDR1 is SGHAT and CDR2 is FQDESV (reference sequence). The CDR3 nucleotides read TGTGCCAGCAGCTTTATCCGGAACACTGAAGCTTTCTTT. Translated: CASSFIRNTEAFF.

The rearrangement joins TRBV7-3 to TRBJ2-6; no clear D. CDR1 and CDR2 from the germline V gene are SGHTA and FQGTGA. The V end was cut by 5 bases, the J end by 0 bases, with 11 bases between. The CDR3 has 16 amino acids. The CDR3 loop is CASSPQCGSGANVLTF. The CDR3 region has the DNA TGTGCCAGCAGCCCACAGTGTGGCTCTGGGGCCAACGTCCTGACTTTC.

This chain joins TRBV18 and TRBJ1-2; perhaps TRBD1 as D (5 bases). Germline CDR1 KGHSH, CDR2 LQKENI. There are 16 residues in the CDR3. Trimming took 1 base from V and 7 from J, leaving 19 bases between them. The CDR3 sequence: CASSPLHEQGTVGYTF. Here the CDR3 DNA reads TGTGCCAGCTCACCACTGCACGAGCAGGGAACGGTTGGCTACACCTTC.